This record concerns one T cell receptor beta chain sequence. Its antigen remains unidentified. The data stem from a study of long-term antiretroviral therapy in people with HIV. Trimming cost V 7 bases and J 5 bases, with 12 bases left between them. Germline V gene sequence: CDR1 LNHDA, CDR2 SQIVND (reference sequence). The CDR3 is made up of 13 amino acids. Study results and limitations: Pre-ART expanded TRB clones stayed dominant throughout, though often decreasing after ART. Among HIV repertoires, CDR3 length ranges were narrower than those of controls.

The assay used was immunoSEQ (version v3.0), run at survey level. Sequencing was performed with immunoSEQ multiplex PCR; in TCRdb, only in-frame clones are kept and a portion is missing. The sample has 11,000 to 15,000 clones; 65% to 85% are singletons. This sequence originates from a middle-aged woman with HIV. V usage is TRBV19 and J usage is TRBJ1-5; D perhaps matches TRBD1 (6 bases). This sample comprised unsorted PBMCs, obtained 1.8 years before starting antiretroviral therapy. In DNA, the CDR3 is TGTGCCAGTACACTACAGGGTTATCAGCCCCAGCATTTT. Translating gives CASTLQGYQPQHF.